These 3 T cell receptor beta chains were sequenced from one sample in a study of vaccination effects on CD4 cells after COVID-19. Subsequent to a culture period of under 11 days, CD4+ T cells were isolated. Two doses of BNT162b2 or mRNA-1273 vaccine were administered to participants. Their target antigens are unknown. Clones were sequenced by immunoSEQ multiplex PCR, and TCRdb holds only the in-frame ones, with some missing. The sample gives about 66,000 clones, roughly 74% of which show up once; about 2.2% is in the top ten. Sequences were derived from CD4+ T cells from PBMCs cultured without peptide, sampled after COVID-19 vaccination. Source of these receptors: a human donor who received a COVID-19 vaccine.

The V and J genes are TRBV14 and TRBJ1-1, with D possibly TRBD1 on 5 matching bases. Deletions cut 0 bases from V and 3 bases from J, with 11 bases between. Germline loops: CDR1 SGHDN, CDR2 FVKESK. This CDR3 region has 15 residues. CDR3 region: CASSQEGGAYTEAFF. In nucleotides, the CDR3 is TGTGCCAGCAGCCAAGAAGGAGGGGCCTACACTGAAGCTTTCTTT.

This sequence joins TRBV7-9 and TRBJ1-2; D call uncertain. CDR1 and CDR2 (germline): SEHNR, FQNEAQ (reference sequence). The CDR3 extends over 14 amino acids. Trimming pared 2 bases from V and 2 bases from J, leaving 9 bases between. CDR3 amino acids: CASSLIAGNYGYTF. CDR3 bases: TGTGCCAGCAGCTTAATAGCCGGCAACTATGGCTACACCTTC.

V gene TRBV5-4 combines with J gene TRBJ2-3; D is unclear. Germline lookup yields CDR1 SGHNT and CDR2 YYREEE (reference sequence). This CDR3 is built from 14 residues. V lost 1 base to trimming and J lost 0 bases, with 6 bases between them. In DNA form, the CDR3 reads TGTGCCAGCAGCTTGTTTTTTAGCACAGATACGCAGTATTTT. It specifies CASSLFFSTDTQYF.